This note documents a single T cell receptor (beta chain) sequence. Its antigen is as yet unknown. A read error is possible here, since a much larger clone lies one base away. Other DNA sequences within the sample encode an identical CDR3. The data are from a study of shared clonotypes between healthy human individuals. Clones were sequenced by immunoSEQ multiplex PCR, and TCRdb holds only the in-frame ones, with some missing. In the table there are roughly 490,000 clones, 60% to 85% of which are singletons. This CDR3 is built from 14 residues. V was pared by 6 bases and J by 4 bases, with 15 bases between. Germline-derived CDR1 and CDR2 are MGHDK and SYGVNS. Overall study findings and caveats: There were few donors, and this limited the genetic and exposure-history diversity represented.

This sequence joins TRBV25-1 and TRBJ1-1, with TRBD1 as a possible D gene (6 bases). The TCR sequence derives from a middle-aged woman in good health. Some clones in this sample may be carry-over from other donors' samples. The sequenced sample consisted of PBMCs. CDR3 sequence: CASSERGWGTEAFF. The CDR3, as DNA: TGTGCCAGCAGCGAAAGGGGGTGGGGCACTGAAGCTTTCTTT.